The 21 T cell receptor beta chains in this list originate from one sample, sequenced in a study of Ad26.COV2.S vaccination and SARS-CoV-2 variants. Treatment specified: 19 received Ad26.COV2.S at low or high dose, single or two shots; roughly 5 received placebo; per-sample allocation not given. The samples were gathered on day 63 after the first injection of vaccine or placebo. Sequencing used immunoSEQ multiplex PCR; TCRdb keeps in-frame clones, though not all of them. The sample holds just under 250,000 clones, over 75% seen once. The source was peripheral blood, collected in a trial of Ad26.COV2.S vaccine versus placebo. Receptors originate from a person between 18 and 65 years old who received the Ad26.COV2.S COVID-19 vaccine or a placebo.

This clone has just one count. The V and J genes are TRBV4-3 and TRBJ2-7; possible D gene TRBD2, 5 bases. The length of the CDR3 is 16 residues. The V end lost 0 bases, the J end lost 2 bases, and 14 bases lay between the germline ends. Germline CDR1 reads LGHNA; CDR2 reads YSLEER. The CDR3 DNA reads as TGCGCCAGCAGCCAAGAGGAAGCCAGCGGACCCTACGAGCAGTACTTC. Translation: CASSQEEASGPYEQYF.

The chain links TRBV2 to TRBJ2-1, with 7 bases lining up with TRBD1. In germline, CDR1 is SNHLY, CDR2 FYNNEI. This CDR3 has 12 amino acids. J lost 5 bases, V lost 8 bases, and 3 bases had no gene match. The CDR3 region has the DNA TGTGCCAGCGGGGGACAGAACAATGAGCAGTTCTTC. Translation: CASGGQNNEQFF.

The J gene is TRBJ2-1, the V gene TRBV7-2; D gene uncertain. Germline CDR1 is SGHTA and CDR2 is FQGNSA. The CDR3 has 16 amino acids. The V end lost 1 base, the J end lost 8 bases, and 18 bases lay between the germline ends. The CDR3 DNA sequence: TGTGCCAGCAGCTTAGTTCTGTCGAGGACGGGCCATGAGCAGTTCTTC. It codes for CASSLVLSRTGHEQFF.

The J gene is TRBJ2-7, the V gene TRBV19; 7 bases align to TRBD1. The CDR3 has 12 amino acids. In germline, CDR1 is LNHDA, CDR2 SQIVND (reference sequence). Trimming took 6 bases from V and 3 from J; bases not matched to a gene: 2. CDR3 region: CASSTGDYEQYF. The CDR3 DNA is TGTGCCAGTAGCACAGGGGACTACGAGCAGTACTTC.

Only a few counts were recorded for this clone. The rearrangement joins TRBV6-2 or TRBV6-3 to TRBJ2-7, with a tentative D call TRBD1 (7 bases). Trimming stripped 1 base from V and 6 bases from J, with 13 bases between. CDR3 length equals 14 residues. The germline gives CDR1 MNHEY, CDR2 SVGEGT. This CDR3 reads CASSYLTGRSEQYF. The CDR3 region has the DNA TGTGCCAGCAGTTACTTGACAGGGAGGAGCGAGCAGTACTTC.

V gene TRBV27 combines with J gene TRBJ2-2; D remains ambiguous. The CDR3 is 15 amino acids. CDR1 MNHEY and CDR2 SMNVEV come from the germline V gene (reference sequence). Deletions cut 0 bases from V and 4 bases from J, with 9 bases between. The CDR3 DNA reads TGTGCCAGCAGTTTATCACCCGGGTCCACCGGGGAGCTGTTTTTT. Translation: CASSLSPGSTGELFF.

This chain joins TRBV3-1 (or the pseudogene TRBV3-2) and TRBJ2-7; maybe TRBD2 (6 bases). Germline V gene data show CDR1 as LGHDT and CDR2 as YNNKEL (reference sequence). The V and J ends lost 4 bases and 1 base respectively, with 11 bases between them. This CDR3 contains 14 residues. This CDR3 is CASSPSVGSYEQYF. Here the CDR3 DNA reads TGTGCCAGCAGCCCTAGCGTCGGATCCTACGAGCAGTACTTC.

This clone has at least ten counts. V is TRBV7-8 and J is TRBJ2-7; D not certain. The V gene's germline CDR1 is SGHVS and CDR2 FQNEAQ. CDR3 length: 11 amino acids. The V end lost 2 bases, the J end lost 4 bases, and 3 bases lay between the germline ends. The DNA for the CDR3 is TGTGCCAGCAGCTTACATTACGAGCAGTACTTC. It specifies CASSLHYEQYF.

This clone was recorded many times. In DNA, the CDR3 is TGTGCCAGCAGTTTAAGAGGTTATGGCTACACCTTC. Its translation is CASSLRGYGYTF. The chain is built from TRBV12-3 or TRBV12-4 and TRBJ1-2; D is unresolved. The CDR3 is made up of 12 amino acids. Trimming cost V 2 bases and J 5 bases, with 6 bases left between them.

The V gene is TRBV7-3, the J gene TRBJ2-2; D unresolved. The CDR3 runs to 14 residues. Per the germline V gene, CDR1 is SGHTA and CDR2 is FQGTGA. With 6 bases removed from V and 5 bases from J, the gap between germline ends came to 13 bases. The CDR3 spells CASREIVGTGELFF. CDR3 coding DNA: TGTGCCAGCAGGGAAATAGTAGGGACCGGGGAGCTGTTTTTT. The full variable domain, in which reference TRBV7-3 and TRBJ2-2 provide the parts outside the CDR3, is GAGVSQTPSNKVTEKGKYVELRCDPISGHTALYWYRQSLGQGPEFLIYFQGTGAADDSGLPNDRFFAVRPEGSVSTLKIQRTERGDSAVYLCASREIVGTGELFFGEGSRLTVL.

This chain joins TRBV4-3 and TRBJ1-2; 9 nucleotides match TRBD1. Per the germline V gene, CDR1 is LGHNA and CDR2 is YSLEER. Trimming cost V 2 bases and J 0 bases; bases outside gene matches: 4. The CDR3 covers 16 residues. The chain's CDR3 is CASSQLTGGSNYGYTF. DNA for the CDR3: TGCGCCAGCAGCCAACTAACAGGGGGCTCTAACTATGGCTACACCTTC.

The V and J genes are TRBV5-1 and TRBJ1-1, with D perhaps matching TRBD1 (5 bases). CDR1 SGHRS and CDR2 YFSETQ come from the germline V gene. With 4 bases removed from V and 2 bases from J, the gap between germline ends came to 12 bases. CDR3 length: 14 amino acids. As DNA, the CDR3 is TGCGCCAGCAGCCCACAGGTATTCAACACTGAAGCTTTCTTT. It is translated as CASSPQVFNTEAFF.

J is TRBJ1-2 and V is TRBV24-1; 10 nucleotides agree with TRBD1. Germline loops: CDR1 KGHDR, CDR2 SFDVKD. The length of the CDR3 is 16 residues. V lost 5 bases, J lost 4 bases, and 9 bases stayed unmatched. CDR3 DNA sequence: TGTGCCACCAGTGCCACCCGGACAGGGGGGATCTATGGCTACACCTTC. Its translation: CATSATRTGGIYGYTF.

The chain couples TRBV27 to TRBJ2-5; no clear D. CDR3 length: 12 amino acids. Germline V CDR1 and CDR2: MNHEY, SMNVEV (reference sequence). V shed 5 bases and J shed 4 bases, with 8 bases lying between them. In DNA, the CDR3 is TGTGCCAGCAGTAACGAAAGAGAGACCCAGTACTTC. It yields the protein CASSNERETQYF.

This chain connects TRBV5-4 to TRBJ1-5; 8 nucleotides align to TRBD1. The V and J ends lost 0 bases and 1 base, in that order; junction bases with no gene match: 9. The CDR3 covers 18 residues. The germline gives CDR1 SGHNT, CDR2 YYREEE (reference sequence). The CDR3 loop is CASSLGSTGEGSNQPQHF. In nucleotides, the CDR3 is TGTGCCAGCAGCTTGGGCTCGACAGGGGAGGGGAGCAATCAGCCCCAGCATTTT.

CDR3 sequence (DNA): TGTGCCAGCAGTCTTGCGTCCCTTACTAGCGCGAACTCCTACGAGCAGTACTTC. This translates into CASSLASLTSANSYEQYF. The rearrangement joins TRBV6-6 to TRBJ2-7, with 7 nucleotides matching TRBD2. Germline CDR1 and CDR2: MNHNY and SVGAGI (reference sequence). Trimming took 5 bases from V and 0 from J; bases not matched to a gene: 16. This CDR3 comprises 18 residues.

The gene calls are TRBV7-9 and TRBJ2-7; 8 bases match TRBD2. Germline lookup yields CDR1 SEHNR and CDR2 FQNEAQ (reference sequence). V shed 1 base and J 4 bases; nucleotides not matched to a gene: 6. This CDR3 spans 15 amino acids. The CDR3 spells CASSLDRGGLYEQYF. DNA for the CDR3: TGTGCCAGCAGCTTAGACCGGGGGGGTCTATACGAGCAGTACTTC.

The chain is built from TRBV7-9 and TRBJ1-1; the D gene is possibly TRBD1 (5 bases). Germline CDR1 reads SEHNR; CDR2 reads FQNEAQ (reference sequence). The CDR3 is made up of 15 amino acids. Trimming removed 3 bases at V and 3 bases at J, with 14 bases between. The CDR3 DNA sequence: TGTGCCAGCAGCTTTACTCAGGGAGAGGACACTGAAGCTTTCTTT. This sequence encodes CASSFTQGEDTEAFF.

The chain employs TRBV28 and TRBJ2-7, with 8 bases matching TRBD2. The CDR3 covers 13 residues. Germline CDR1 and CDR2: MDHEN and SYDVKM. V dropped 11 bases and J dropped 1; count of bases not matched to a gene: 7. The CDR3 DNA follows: TGTGCCCTCTCGGGGGGGGGATCCTACGAGCAGTACTTC. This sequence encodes CALSGGGSYEQYF.

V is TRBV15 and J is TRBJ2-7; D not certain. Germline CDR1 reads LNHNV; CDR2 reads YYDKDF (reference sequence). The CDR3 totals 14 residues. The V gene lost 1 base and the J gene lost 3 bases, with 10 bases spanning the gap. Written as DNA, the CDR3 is TGTGCCACCAGCAGAGGAGAACAGAACTACGAGCAGTACTTC. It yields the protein CATSRGEQNYEQYF.

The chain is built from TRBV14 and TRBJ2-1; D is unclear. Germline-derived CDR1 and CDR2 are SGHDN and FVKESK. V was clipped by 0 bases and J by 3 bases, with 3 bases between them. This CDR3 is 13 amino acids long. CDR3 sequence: CASSQDSYNEQFF. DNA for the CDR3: TGTGCCAGCAGCCAAGACAGCTACAATGAGCAGTTCTTC. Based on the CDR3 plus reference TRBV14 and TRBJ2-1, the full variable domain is EAGVTQFPSHSVIEKGQTVTLRCDPISGHDNLYWYRRVMGKEIKFLLHFVKESKQDESGMPNNRFLAERTGGTYSTLKVQPAELEDSGVYFCASSQDSYNEQFFGPGTRLTVL.